The T cell receptor beta chain described here comes from a study of STAT5B mutations in CD4+ large granular lymphocyte leukemia. As concerns this clone: Its specificity is unknown.

This CDR3 comprises 14 residues. In germline, CDR1 is GTSNPN, CDR2 SVGIG (reference sequence). V dropped 4 bases and J dropped 8; count of bases not matched to a gene: 11. Control samples were healthy donors' buffy coats. Data came from immunoSEQ multiplex PCR; TCRdb stores just in-frame clones and leaves some out. This sample carries about 32,000 clones, 78% of them seen once, and the ten largest clones take about 2.4%. Notes on the study in general: TRBV06-family usage was enriched in top patient clones (8/27) versus controls (2/35).

The sequencing sample was made of CD4+ T cells from blood buffy coats. This chain links TRBV30 with TRBJ2-4; TRBD1 matches 7 bases. This sequence was found in a human donor in good health. The CDR3 nucleotides are TGTGCCTGGACCCTACCCACAGGGGTGGACATTCAGTACTTC. This sequence encodes CAWTLPTGVDIQYF.